The source of this TCR beta chain is a study of tissue T cells after allogeneic stem cell transplantation. With respect to this clone: What it recognizes is unknown. The gene symbols are mouse symbols. The CDR3 goes on 1 residue after the read ends, and that part is filled in from the germline J gene.

Survey-depth TCRbeta CDR3 sequencing reported V/J genes and productive frequencies. The table came from immunoSEQ multiplex PCR; TCRdb's copy has only in-frame clones and leaves some out. The sample shows thousands of clones, about 51% of them seen only once. Sample time point: mouse harvest day 14 after allogeneic transplant. Mouse grafts combined 10^7 T-cell-depleted bone marrow cells with 10^6 splenic CD5+ T cells. B6 (H2b) cells into BALB/c (H2d) mice; tissues taken at day 7 or 14. This CDR3 contains 13 residues. V was cut by 1 base and J by 3 bases, with 4 bases left in between. Germline CDR1 KGHPV, CDR2 FQNQEV (reference sequence). Whole-study findings and limits: In patients and mice, blood and spleen missed much of tissue repertoire. Few T cell clones were shared across patients, but motif clusters showed tissue-specific shared signatures.

The sequencing input was gut tissue. This receptor was identified in a female BALB/c mouse given C57BL/6 T cells with graft-versus-host disease after an allogeneic hematopoietic cell transplant. The chain uses TRBV26 and TRBJ1-3; unclear D gene. CDR3: CASSLLGGNTLYF. The sequenced CDR3 bases are TGTGCCAGCAGTCTGTTGGGTGGAAATACGCTCTAT.